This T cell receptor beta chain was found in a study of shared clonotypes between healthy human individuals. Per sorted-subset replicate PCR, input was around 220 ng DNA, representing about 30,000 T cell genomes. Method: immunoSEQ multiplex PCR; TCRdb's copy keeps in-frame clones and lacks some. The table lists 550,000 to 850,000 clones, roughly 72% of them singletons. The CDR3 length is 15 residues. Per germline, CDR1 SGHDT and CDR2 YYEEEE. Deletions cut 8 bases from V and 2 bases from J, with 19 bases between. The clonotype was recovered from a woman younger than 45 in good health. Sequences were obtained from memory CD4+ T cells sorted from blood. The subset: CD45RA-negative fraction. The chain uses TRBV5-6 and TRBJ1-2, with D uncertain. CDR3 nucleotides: TGTGCCAGGTTGGGATATCCGAACCTCAACTATGGCTACACCTTC. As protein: CARLGYPNLNYGYTF.